This TCR beta chain was profiled in a study of OX40 agonist ivuxolimab in advanced cancers. Germline CDR1 is MGHRA and CDR2 is YSYEKL. The CDR3 is 21 residues long. The J segment lost 5 bases and the V segment lost 0 bases, leaving 19 bases of the junction unmatched. Systemic immunosuppression or a history of autoimmune disease excluded patients. Produced via immunoSEQ multiplex PCR; TCRdb's table is partial and in-frame only. Of nearly 45,000 clones listed, roughly 78% are singletons. The receptor comes from an adult with an advanced solid tumor such as melanoma, head and neck, liver or kidney cancer. Sequenced material: CD4+ or CD8+ T cells sorted from blood, taken in a trial of the OX40 agonist ivuxolimab. The V call is TRBV4-1, the J call TRBJ2-3; 11 bases agree with TRBD2. The CDR3: CASSQEGGISGGALSQDTQYF. CDR3 bases: TGCGCCAGCAGCCAAGAAGGTGGGATTAGCGGGGGGGCCCTTTCTCAAGATACGCAGTATTTT.